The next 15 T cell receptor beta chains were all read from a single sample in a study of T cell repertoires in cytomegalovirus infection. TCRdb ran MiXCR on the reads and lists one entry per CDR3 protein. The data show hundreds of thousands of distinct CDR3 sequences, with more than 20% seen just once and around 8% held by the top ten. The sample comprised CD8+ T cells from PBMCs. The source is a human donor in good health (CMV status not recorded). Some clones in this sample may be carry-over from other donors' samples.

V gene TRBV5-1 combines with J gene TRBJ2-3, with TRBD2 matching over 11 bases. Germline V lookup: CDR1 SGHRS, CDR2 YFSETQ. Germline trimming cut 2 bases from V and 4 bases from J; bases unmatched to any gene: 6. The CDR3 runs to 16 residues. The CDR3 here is CASSFLSGGAADTQYF. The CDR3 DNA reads TGCGCCAGCAGCTTCCTTAGCGGGGGGGCTGCAGATACGCAGTATTTT.

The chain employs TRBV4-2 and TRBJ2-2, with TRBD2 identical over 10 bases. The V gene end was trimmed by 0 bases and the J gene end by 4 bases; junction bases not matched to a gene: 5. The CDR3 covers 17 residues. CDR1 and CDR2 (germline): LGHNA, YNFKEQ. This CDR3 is CASSQDGAGGPTGELFF. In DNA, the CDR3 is TGTGCCAGCAGCCAAGATGGAGCGGGGGGGCCCACCGGGGAGCTGTTTTTT.

The CDR3 region has the DNA TGTGCCAGCAGCTTCTCCTCTGAGGGGCGAGCGACTGAAGCTTTCTTT. It codes for CASSFSSEGRATEAFF. V gene TRBV5-6 combines with J gene TRBJ1-1; perhaps TRBD1 as D (5 bases). CDR3 length: 16 amino acids. Germline V gives CDR1 SGHDT, CDR2 YYEEEE. Trimming left V 2 bases short and J 5 bases short, with 19 bases between.

CDR3 in amino acids: CASSRFGVGLATEAFF. The CDR3 DNA reads as TGTGCCAGCAGCCGCTTCGGGGTAGGGCTGGCCACTGAAGCTTTCTTT. The rearrangement uses TRBV14 and TRBJ1-1, with no clear D. The CDR3 is 16 residues long. V shed 4 bases and J shed 4 bases, with 19 bases lying between them. CDR1 is SGHDN and CDR2 is FVKESK in the germline V gene. The whole variable domain, remainder taken from reference TRBV14 and TRBJ1-1, is EAGVTQFPSHSVIEKGQTVTLRCDPISGHDNLYWYRRVMGKEIKFLLHFVKESKQDESGMPNNRFLAERTGGTYSTLKVQPAELEDSGVYFCASSRFGVGLATEAFFGQGTRLTVV.

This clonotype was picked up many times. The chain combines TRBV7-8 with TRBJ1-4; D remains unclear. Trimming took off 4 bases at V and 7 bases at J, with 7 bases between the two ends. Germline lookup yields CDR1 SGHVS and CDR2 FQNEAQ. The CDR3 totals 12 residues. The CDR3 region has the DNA TGTGCCAGCAGCTCCAGTCCTGAAAAACTGTTTTTT. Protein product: CASSSSPEKLFF.

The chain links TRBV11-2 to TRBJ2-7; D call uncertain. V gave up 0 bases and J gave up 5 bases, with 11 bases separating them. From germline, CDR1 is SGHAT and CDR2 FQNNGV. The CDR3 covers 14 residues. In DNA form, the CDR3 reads TGTGCCAGCAGCTTAGAGGGTGGTGGCGACGAGCAGTACGTC. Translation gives CASSLEGGGDEQYV.

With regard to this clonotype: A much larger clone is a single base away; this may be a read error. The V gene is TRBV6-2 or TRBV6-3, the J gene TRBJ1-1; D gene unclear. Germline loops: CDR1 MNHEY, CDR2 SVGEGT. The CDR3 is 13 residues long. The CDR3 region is CANSLNFLAEAFF. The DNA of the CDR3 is TGTGCCAACAGTTTGAATTTTCTCGCTGAAGCTTTCTTT.

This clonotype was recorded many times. CDR3 DNA: TGTGCCAGCAGCTTTAGCGGGGGACCCTTATACAATGAGCAGTTCTTC. Translating it yields CASSFSGGPLYNEQFF. The rearrangement links TRBV7-9 to TRBJ2-1, with TRBD2 identical over 9 bases. CDR1 and CDR2 from the germline V gene are SEHNR and FQNEAQ (reference sequence). This CDR3 comprises 16 residues. V dropped 3 bases and J dropped 4; count of bases not matched to a gene: 7.

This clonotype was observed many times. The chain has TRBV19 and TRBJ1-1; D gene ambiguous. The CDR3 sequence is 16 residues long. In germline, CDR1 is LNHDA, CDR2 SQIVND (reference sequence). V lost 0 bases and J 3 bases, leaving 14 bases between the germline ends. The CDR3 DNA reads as TGTGCCAGTAGTATAGATGGGTGGACTCCGTACACTGAAGCTTTCTTT. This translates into CASSIDGWTPYTEAFF.

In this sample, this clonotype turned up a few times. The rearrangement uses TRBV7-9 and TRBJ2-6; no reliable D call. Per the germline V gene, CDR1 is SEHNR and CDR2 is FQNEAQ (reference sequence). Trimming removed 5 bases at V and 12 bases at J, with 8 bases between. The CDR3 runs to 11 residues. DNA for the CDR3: TGTGCCAGCAGCCCCGACGGCGTCCTGACTTTC. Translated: CASSPDGVLTF.

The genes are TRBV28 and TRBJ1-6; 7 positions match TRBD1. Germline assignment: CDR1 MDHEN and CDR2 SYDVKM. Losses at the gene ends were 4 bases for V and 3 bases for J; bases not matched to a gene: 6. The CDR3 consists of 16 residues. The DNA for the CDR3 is TGTGCCAGCAGTTCGGGACAGTACCACTATAATTCACCCCTCCACTTT. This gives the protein CASSSGQYHYNSPLHF.

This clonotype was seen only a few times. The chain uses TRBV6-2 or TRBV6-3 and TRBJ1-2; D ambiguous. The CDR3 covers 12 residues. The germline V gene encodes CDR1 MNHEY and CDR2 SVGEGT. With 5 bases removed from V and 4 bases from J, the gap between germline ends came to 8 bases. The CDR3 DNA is TGTGCCAGCAGTCAGGAATTCTATGGCTACACCTTC. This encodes CASSQEFYGYTF.

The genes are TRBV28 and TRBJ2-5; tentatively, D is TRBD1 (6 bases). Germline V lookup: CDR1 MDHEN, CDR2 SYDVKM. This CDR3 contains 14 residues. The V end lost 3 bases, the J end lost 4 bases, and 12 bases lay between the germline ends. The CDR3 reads CASSLPTGSETQYF. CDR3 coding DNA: TGTGCCAGCAGTTTGCCGACAGGTTCAGAGACCCAGTACTTC.

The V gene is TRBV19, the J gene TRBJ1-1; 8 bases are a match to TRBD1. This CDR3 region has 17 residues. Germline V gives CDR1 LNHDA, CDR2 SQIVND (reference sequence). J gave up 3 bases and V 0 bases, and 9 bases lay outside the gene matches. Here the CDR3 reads CASSIDSTTGVDTEAFF. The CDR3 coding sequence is TGTGCCAGTAGTATAGACTCGACGACAGGGGTGGACACTGAAGCTTTCTTT.

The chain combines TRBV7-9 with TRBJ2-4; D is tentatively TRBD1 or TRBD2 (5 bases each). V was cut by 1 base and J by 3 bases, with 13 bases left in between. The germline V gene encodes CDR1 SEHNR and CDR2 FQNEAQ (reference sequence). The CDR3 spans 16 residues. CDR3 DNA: TGTGCCAGCAGCTTAGATGGGACGGAAGGCAAAAACATTCAGTACTTC. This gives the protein CASSLDGTEGKNIQYF.